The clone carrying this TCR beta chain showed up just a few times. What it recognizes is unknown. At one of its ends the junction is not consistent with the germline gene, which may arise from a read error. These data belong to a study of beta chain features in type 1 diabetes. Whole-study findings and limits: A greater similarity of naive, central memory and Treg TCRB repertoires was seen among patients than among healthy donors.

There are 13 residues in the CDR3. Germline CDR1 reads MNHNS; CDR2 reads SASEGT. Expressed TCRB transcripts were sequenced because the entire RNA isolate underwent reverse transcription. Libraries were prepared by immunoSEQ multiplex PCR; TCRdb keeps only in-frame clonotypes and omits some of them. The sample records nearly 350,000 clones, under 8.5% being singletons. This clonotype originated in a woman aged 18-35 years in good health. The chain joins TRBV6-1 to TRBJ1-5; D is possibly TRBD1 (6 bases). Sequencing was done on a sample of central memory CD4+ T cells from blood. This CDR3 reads CAISGNRDQPQHF. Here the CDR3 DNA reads TGTGCCATCAGTGGAAACAGGGACCAGCCCCAGCATTTT.